Listed below are T cell receptor beta chains from one sample, sequenced in a study of control samples from healthy donors and cancer patients. Sequenced by immunoSEQ multiplex PCR; TCRdb stores in-frame clones only, minus some. Of approximately 150,000 clones listed, 90% to 95% are singletons. The source material was PBMCs. The origin of the receptors is a man in his sixties with colorectal cancer. The CDR3 runs from the conserved cysteine through the conserved F or W. The D gene is left open where the match is weak. Expanded clones are given a class, and other clones once, few, many or no size at all.

clone_size,v_call,d_call,j_call,cdr3_aa,cdr3_nt
.,TRBV6-5,.,TRBJ2-3,CASSTASDTQYF,TGTGCCAGCAGCACAGCGTCAGATACGCAGTATTTT
.,TRBV27,.,TRBJ1-6,CASGGYNSPLHF,TGTGCCAGCGGAGGGTACAATTCACCCCTCCACTTT
.,TRBV29-1,TRBD1,TRBJ2-5,CSVGRTGTRETQYF,TGCAGCGTCGGCCGGACAGGGACGAGAGAGACCCAGTACTTC
.,TRBV6-5,.,TRBJ1-2,CASSPGQSYGYTF,TGTGCCAGCTCACCTGGACAGTCCTATGGCTACACCTTC
.,TRBV24-1,.,TRBJ2-7,CATSDLLGHEQYF,TGTGCCACCAGTGATTTGCTGGGTCACGAGCAGTACTTC
.,TRBV19,.,TRBJ2-3,CASSTRDRGTDTQYF,TGTGCCAGTAGCACCCGGGACCGCGGGACAGATACGCAGTATTTT
.,TRBV5-1,TRBD2,TRBJ2-7,CASSPRTSGVYEQYF,TGCGCCAGCAGCCCACGGACTAGCGGAGTGTACGAGCAGTACTTC
.,TRBV2,TRBD1,TRBJ2-7,CASSFTGGTGNF,TGTGCCAGCAGTTTTACAGGGGGTACTGGTAACTTC
.,TRBV6-6,.,TRBJ2-7,CASSYSNVAVSYEQYF,TGTGCCAGCAGTTACTCGAACGTCGCCGTCTCCTACGAGCAGTACTTC
.,TRBV21-1,.,TRBJ1-1,CASSPLRQGMGGNTEAFF,TGTGCCAGCAGCCCCCTCCGACAGGGAATGGGGGGCAACACTGAAGCTTTCTTT
once,TRBV27,.,TRBJ1-6,CASSPRTANSPLHF,TGTGCCAGCAGTCCCCGGACAGCAAATTCACCCCTCCACTTT
.,TRBV3-1/TRBV3-2,TRBD2,TRBJ2-2,CASSQVLAGGGGGELFF,TGTGCCAGCAGCCAAGTTCTAGCGGGGGGAGGGGGCGGGGAGCTGTTTTTT
few,TRBV30,.,TRBJ2-5,CAWSQGAQETQYF,TGTGCCTGGAGTCAAGGGGCTCAAGAGACCCAGTACTTC
once,TRBV12-5,TRBD1,TRBJ1-2,CASGLDWTGYGYTF,TGTGCTAGTGGTTTGGATTGGACAGGCTATGGCTACACCTTC